Sequencing of this T cell receptor (beta chain) was carried out in a study of follicular helper T cells after annual influenza vaccination. This CDR3 has 15 residues. The germline V gene encodes CDR1 MDHEN and CDR2 SYDVKM. V gave up 6 bases and J gave up 6 bases, with 19 bases separating them. Time point here: 2015-2016 season, pre-vaccination. Donors with HIV/AIDS, active malignancy, immunomodulators or active illness were excluded. The study's findings and limits: Plasmablast frequency change correlated with clonality change in ICOS+CD38+ cTfh. Undersampling of larger non-cTfh compartments could not be excluded.

Data came from immunoSEQ multiplex PCR; TCRdb stores just in-frame clones and leaves some out. The data contain about 14,000 clones, 78% of them seen just once; the ten biggest clones take up 0.35% to 0.55%. Details on this clone: Its antigen is currently unknown.

The sequencing used CXCR5- memory CD4+ T cells sorted from blood, collected on the day of influenza vaccination. The clonotype comes from an adult who received the influenza vaccine. The chain couples TRBV28 to TRBJ2-3; possible D gene TRBD1, 5 bases. CDR3: CASSRPGKAADTQYF. The CDR3 DNA is TGTGCCAGCAGCCGTCCAGGGAAAGCTGCTGATACGCAGTATTTT.